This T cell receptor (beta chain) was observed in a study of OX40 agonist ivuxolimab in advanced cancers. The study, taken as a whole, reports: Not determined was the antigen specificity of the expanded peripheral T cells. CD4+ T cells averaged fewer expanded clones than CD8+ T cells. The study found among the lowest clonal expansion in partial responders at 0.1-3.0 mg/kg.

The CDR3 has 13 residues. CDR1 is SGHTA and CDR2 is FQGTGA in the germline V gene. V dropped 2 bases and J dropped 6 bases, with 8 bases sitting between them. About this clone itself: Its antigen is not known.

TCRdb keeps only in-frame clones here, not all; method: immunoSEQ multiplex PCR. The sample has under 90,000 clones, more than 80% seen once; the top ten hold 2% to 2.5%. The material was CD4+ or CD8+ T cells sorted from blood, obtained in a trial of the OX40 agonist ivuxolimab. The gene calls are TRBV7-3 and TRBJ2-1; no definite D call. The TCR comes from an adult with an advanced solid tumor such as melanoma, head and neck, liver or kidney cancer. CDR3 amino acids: CASSLDTSNEQFF. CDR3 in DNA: TGTGCCAGCAGCTTAGACACCTCCAATGAGCAGTTCTTC. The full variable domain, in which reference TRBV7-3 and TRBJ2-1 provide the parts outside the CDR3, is GAGVSQTPSNKVTEKGKYVELRCDPISGHTALYWYRQSLGQGPEFLIYFQGTGAADDSGLPNDRFFAVRPEGSVSTLKIQRTERGDSAVYLCASSLDTSNEQFFGPGTRLTVL.